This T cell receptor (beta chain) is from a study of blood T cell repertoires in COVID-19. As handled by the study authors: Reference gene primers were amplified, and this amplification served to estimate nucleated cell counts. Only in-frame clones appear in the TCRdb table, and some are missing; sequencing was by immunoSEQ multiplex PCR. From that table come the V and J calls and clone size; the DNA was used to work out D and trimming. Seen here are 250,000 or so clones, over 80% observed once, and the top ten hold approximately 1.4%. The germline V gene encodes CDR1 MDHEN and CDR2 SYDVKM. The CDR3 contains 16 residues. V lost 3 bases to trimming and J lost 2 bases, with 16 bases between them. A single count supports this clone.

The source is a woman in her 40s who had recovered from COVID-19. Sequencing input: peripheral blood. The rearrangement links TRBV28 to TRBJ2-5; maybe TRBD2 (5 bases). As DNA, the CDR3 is TGTGCCAGCAGTTTCGCTGCGTCGGGGAGACAAGAGACCCAGTACTTC. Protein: CASSFAASGRQETQYF.